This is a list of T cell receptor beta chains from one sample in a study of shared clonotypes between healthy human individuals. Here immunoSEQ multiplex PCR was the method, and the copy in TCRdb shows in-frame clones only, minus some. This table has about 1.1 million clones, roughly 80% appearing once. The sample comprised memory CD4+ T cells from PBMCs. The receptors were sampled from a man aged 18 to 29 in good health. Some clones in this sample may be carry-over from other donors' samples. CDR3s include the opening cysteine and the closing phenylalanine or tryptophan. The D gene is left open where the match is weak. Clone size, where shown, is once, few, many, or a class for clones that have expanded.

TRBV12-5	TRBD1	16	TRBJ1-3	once	TGTGCTAGTGGCCTGAGGGACAGAACCCCTGGAAACACCATATATTTT	CASGLRDRTPGNTIYF
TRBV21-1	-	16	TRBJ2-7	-	TGTGCCAGCAGCAAAAGGCGGGGGCTAGGGGGCTACGAGCAGTACTTC	CASSKRRGLGGYEQYF
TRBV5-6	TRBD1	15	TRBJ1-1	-	TGTGCCAGCAGCATACTGGACAGGGGGAACACTGAAGCTTTCTTT	CASSILDRGNTEAFF
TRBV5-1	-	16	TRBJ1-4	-	TGCGCCAGCAGCTTGGCCGTCAGAGCAACTAATGAAAAACTGTTTTTT	CASSLAVRATNEKLFF
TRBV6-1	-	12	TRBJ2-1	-	TGTGCCAGCAGTCCAGACTACAATGAGCAGTTCTTC	CASSPDYNEQFF
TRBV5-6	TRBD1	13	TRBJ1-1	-	TGTGCCAGCACCCCGACAGGGGGGACTGAAGCTTTCTTT	CASTPTGGTEAFF
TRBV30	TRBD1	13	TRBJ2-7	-	TGTGCCTGGAAGGGCAGGGGGCGCGCCCAGCAGTACTTC	CAWKGRGRAQQYF
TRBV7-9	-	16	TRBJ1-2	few	TGTGCCAGCAGCTCGACTAGGGGGGGATTCTCCTATGGCTACACCTTC	CASSSTRGGFSYGYTF
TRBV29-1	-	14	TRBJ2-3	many	TGCAGCGTTCTCGGGGGCAGGGGCACAGATACGCAGTATTTT	CSVLGGRGTDTQYF
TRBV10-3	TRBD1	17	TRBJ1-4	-	TGTGCCATCAGTCCGGTGCAGCCGGGACAGGGTGGTGAAAAACTGTTTTTT	CAISPVQPGQGGEKLFF
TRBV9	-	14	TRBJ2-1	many	TGTGCCAGCGCGGGCCCTTTGACCTACAATGAGCAGTTCTTC	CASAGPLTYNEQFF
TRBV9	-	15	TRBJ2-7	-	TGTGCCAGCAGCGTAGCTGGGACGGAACGCTACGAGCAGTACTTC	CASSVAGTERYEQYF
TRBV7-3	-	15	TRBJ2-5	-	TGTGCCAGCAGCTCCCCAGCCCGGATCGGGGAGACCCAGTACTTC	CASSSPARIGETQYF
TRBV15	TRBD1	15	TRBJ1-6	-	TGTGCCACCAGCAGAGCTATACAGGGGAATTCACCCCTCCACTTT	CATSRAIQGNSPLHF
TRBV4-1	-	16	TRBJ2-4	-	TGCGCCAGCAGCCAAGATCTAGGGCAGGGGCAAAACATTCAGTACTTC	CASSQDLGQGQNIQYF
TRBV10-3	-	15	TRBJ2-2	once	TGTGCCATCAGCTCCCCAGGGTTGGACACCGGGGAGCTGTTTTTT	CAISSPGLDTGELFF
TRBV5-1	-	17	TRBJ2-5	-	TGCGCCAGCAGCTTGGGGGTCGGTGGGGGAACCCAAGAGACCCAGTACTTC	CASSLGVGGGTQETQYF
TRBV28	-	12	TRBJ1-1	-	TGTGCCAGCAGTGGAGTGAACACTGAAGCTTTCTTT	CASSGVNTEAFF
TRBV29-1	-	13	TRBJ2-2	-	TGCAGCGTTGACAGTCAGAACACCGGGGAGCTGTTTTTT	CSVDSQNTGELFF
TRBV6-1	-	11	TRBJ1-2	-	TGTGCCAGCAGTCCGAAGGGTGGCTACACCTTC	CASSPKGGYTF
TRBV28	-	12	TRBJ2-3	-	TGTGCCAGCAGTTTAAATTCGAATACGCAGTATTTT	CASSLNSNTQYF
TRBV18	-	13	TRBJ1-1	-	TGTGCCAGCTCACCACCCGGTAACACTGAAGCTTTCTTT	CASSPPGNTEAFF